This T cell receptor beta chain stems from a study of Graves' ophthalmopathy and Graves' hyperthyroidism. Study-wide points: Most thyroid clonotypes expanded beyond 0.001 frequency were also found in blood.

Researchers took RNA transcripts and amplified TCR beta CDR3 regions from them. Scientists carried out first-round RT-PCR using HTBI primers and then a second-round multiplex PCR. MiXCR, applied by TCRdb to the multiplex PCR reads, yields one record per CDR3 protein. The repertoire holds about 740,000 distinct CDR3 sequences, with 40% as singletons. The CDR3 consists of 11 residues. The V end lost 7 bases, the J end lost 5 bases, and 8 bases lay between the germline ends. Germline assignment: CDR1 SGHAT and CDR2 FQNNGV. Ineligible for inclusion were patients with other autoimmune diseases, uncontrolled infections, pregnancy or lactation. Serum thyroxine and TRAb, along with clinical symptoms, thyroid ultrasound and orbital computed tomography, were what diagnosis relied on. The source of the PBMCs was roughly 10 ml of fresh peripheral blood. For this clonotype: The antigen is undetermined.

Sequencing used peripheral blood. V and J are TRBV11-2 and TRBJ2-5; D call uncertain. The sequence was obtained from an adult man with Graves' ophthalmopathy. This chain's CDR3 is CASNRWETQYF. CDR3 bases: TGTGCCAGCAACCGCTGGGAGACCCAGTACTTC. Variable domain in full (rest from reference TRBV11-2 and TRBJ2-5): EAGVAQSPRYKIIEKRQSVAFWCNPISGHATLYWYQQILGQGPKLLIQFQNNGVVDDSQLPKDRFSAERLKGVDSTLKIQPAKLEDSAVYLCASNRWETQYFGPGTRLLVL.